Following are 15 T cell receptor beta chains from one sample sequenced in a study of blood T cell repertoires in COVID-19. Using immunoSEQ multiplex PCR, the repertoire was profiled, and TCRdb retains in-frame clones only, with some absent. This sample has 120,000 to 150,000 clones, with 80% to 90% found just once. The sample comprised peripheral blood. The receptors were gathered from a man younger than 35 with COVID-19, enrolled during active disease.

This clone occurred once. The chain employs TRBV14 and TRBJ1-3, with D tentatively TRBD1 (6 bases). The CDR3 is 16 residues long. Germline V CDR1 and CDR2: SGHDN, FVKESK. V lost 2 bases, J lost 0 bases, and 11 bases lay in between. The CDR3 loop is CASSQIRGPSGNTIYF. The CDR3 bases are TGTGCCAGCAGCCAAATCAGGGGACCCTCTGGAAACACCATATATTTT.

The J gene is TRBJ1-2, the V gene TRBV5-1, with TRBD1 matching 7 bases. This CDR3 has 14 residues. Germline V CDR1 and CDR2: SGHRS, YFSETQ. J lost 4 bases, V lost 4 bases, and 7 bases had no gene match. The CDR3 DNA sequence: TGCGCCAGCAGCCCAAGGGACAGTCCCTATGGCTACACCTTC. This gives the protein CASSPRDSPYGYTF.

This clone appeared a single time. The chain has TRBV27 and TRBJ1-5; D might be TRBD1 (6 bases). Germline values: CDR1 MNHEY, CDR2 SMNVEV (reference sequence). The CDR3 sequence is 14 residues long. The V end was cut by 1 base, the J end by 7 bases, with 11 bases between. CDR3 amino acids: CASSLFRGGQPQHF. In DNA form, the CDR3 reads TGTGCCAGCAGTTTATTCAGGGGTGGACAGCCCCAGCATTTT.

V and J are TRBV6-2 or TRBV6-3 and TRBJ2-7; no firm D call. V was cut by 0 bases and J by 7 bases, with 7 bases left in between. Germline lookup yields CDR1 MNHEY and CDR2 SVGEGT. The CDR3 is 12 residues long. The CDR3 loop is CASSYSIREQYF. Written as DNA, the CDR3 is TGTGCCAGCAGTTACTCAATCCGGGAGCAGTACTTC.

This chain uses TRBV4-1 with TRBJ1-2, with a tentative D call TRBD1 (5 bases). The CDR3 is 14 residues long. Germline V gene sequence: CDR1 MGHRA, CDR2 YSYEKL. V gave up 0 bases and J gave up 4 bases, with 9 bases separating them. The CDR3 protein is CASSQDAGVYGYTF. CDR3 DNA sequence: TGCGCCAGCAGCCAAGATGCGGGGGTCTATGGCTACACCTTC.

The chain links TRBV27 to TRBJ2-5; maybe TRBD2 (5 bases). This CDR3 spans 15 amino acids. The germline V gene has CDR1 MNHEY and CDR2 SMNVEV (reference sequence). With 0 bases removed from V and 6 bases from J, the gap between germline ends came to 14 bases. The CDR3 DNA reads as TGTGCCAGCAGTTTATCGATGGGGAGTGAGAAGACCCAGTACTTC. Amino acid sequence: CASSLSMGSEKTQYF.

The chain links TRBV5-1 to TRBJ2-3, with D maybe TRBD1 (6 bases). Germline V lookup: CDR1 SGHRS, CDR2 YFSETQ. This CDR3 is 16 amino acids long. The V and J ends lost 6 bases and 2 bases respectively, with 19 bases between them. CDR3 nucleotide sequence: TGCGCCAGCACCAAGCATGGGACAACTAACACAGATACGCAGTATTTT. Translated, it gives CASTKHGTTNTDTQYF.

This chain uses TRBV27 with TRBJ2-1; TRBD1 is a possible D gene (5 bases). This CDR3 is 14 amino acids long. Trimming pared 6 bases from V and 7 bases from J, leaving 16 bases between. Germline CDR1 reads MNHEY; CDR2 reads SMNVEV (reference sequence). The CDR3 region has the DNA TGTGCCAGCAGGCTAATTTCTCAGGGTAATGAGCAGTTCTTC. Protein: CASRLISQGNEQFF.

This rearrangement joins TRBV5-4 to TRBJ2-1; 7 positions agree with TRBD2. V shed 2 bases, J shed 10 bases, and the junction held 9 bases outside the gene matches. Germline lookup yields CDR1 SGHNT and CDR2 YYREEE (reference sequence). The CDR3 has 14 amino acids. CDR3 loop: CASSLTGGRPEQFF. The CDR3 nucleotides are TGTGCCAGCAGCTTAACGGGAGGACGGCCGGAGCAGTTCTTC.

The chain links TRBV24-1 to TRBJ2-1, with 8 positions matching TRBD1. Per the germline V gene, CDR1 is KGHDR and CDR2 is SFDVKD. Germline trimming cut 0 bases from V and 3 bases from J; bases unmatched to any gene: 6. CDR3 size: 17 residues. In DNA, the CDR3 is TGTGCCACCAGTGATTTGGGACAGGGCGCGGGCTACAATGAGCAGTTCTTC. This gives the protein CATSDLGQGAGYNEQFF.

V is TRBV6-9 and J is TRBJ2-1, with 7 bases fitting TRBD2. Germline CDR1 reads MNHGY; CDR2 reads SVAAGI. With V trimmed by 2 bases and J by 4 bases, 8 bases remained unmatched. The length of the CDR3 is 16 residues. CDR3 sequence reads: CASSYPSGPYYNEQFF. The CDR3 DNA reads as TGTGCCAGCAGTTATCCTAGCGGACCCTATTACAATGAGCAGTTCTTC.

The J gene is TRBJ2-7, the V gene TRBV19, with 7 bases lining up with TRBD1. Germline V lookup: CDR1 LNHDA, CDR2 SQIVND (reference sequence). J gave up 4 bases and V 8 bases, and 5 bases lay outside the gene matches. The CDR3 is made up of 12 amino acids. For the CDR3, the DNA is TGTGCCAGTGGTGGGACAGTGTACGAGCAGTACTTC. Its translation: CASGGTVYEQYF.

In DNA form, the CDR3 reads TGTGCCTGGAGCGCAACCTTAGCGGGAGGGCCGAGCGAGCAGTACTTC. This gives the protein CAWSATLAGGPSEQYF. The chain combines TRBV30 with TRBJ2-7, with TRBD2 matching 11 bases. This CDR3 is 16 amino acids long. CDR1 and CDR2 from the germline V gene are GTSNPN and SVGIG (reference sequence). V lost 3 bases and J lost 6; bases outside the gene matches: 13.

The sample holds one count of this clone. This chain joins TRBV11-2 and TRBJ2-7; unclear D gene. Germline CDR1 reads SGHAT; CDR2 reads FQNNGV. This CDR3 has 14 amino acids. Between the trimmed V and J ends, which lost 0 bases and 0 bases, there was a span of 6 bases. CDR3 protein: CASSLDRISYEQYF. The CDR3 region has the DNA TGTGCCAGCAGCTTAGACAGGATCTCCTACGAGCAGTACTTC.

The chain joins TRBV9 to TRBJ2-1; the match to TRBD2 covers 11 bases. Germline V CDR1 and CDR2: SGDLS, YYNGEE. This CDR3 is 16 amino acids long. V lost 4 bases, J lost 4 bases, and 7 bases stayed unmatched. The CDR3 bases are TGTGCCAGCAGCACGTCCGGGACTAGCGGATACAATGAGCAGTTCTTC. Amino acids: CASSTSGTSGYNEQFF.